Listed below are T cell receptor beta chains from one sample, sequenced in a study of technical replicates of blood from a few donors. The data were produced by immunoSEQ multiplex PCR, yet TCRdb's version contains in-frame clones alone and is incomplete. The table shows about 97,000 clones, with about 95% occurring only once. Sequencing was done on a sample of T cells isolated from PBMCs. Receptor source: a human donor in good health. The CDR3 runs from the conserved cysteine through the conserved F or W.

v_call,cdr3_aa
TRBV19,CASLNSAKNIQYF
TRBV7-2,CATGAGGRIPYEQYF
TRBV9,CASSVGLAAYEQYF
TRBV2,CARARGHTEAFF
TRBV19,CASSYLATSGEAYEQYF
TRBV28,CASTLGVSYTEAFF
TRBV5-4,CASSLRETQYF
TRBV28,CASSFSGEGEQFF
TRBV5-6,CASSSQGMYEQYF
TRBV5-8,CASSLEDSTYEQYF
TRBV29-1,CSGHTNYGYTF
TRBV7-3,CASSLKGNQPQHF